This entry lists 7 T cell receptor beta chains sequenced from one sample in a study of T cells expressing NK-cell markers. After re-calling the 5' RACE reads, TCRdb lists one entry per CDR3 protein, DNA absent. Found here are 300,000 to 500,000 distinct CDR3 sequences; the top ten clones hold approximately 11%. What was sequenced was blood T cells: a sorted CD56 or NKG2C T cell subset, CD4+ or CD8+ T cells, or bulk PBMC T cells (not recorded which). Receptor source: a woman aged 45 to 65 in good health.

This chain's CDR3 is CASSLNSGNNEQFF. The chain is built from TRBV7-2 and TRBJ2-1; with no DNA, the TCRdb D assignment of TRBD2 cannot be verified. From germline, CDR1 is SGHTA and CDR2 FQGNSA. There are 14 residues in the CDR3.

The V call is TRBV12-3 or TRBV12-4, the J call TRBJ2-5; TCRdb returns TRBD1, unconfirmable since there is no DNA. This CDR3 comprises 15 residues. This chain's CDR3 is CASSIDSGRQETQYF.

The rearrangement joins TRBV12-3 or TRBV12-4 to TRBJ1-3; TCRdb proposes TRBD1, but this gene call is untestable without DNA. CDR3 length equals 18 residues. CDR3 amino acids: CASSSQAGTARAGNTIYF.

V and J are TRBV24-1 and TRBJ2-3; TCRdb returns TRBD2, unconfirmable since there is no DNA. The germline V gene has CDR1 KGHDR and CDR2 SFDVKD. This CDR3 region has 18 residues. CDR3 amino acids: CATSDLRTSGSGTDTQYF.

This chain joins TRBV10-2 and TRBJ2-1; without DNA, the TCRdb call of TRBD1 cannot be checked. This CDR3 has 15 amino acids. Germline-derived CDR1 and CDR2 are WSHSY and SAAADI. CDR3 sequence: CASSENILGANEQFF.

The V gene is TRBV9, the J gene TRBJ2-2. The CDR3 sequence is 15 residues long. Germline CDR1 is SGDLS and CDR2 is YYNGEE. The CDR3 sequence is CASSVGWESTGELFF.

This rearrangement joins TRBV5-1 to TRBJ2-3. The CDR3 sequence is 12 residues long. Germline V gene data show CDR1 as SGHRS and CDR2 as YFSETQ. CDR3 sequence reads: CASSLVGDTQYF.